Listed here are 19 T cell receptor beta chains from one sample, sequenced in a study of cytomegalovirus exposure and HLA in healthy donors. It was with 60 Vbeta and 13 Jbeta primers that the PCR ran. Assay: immunoSEQ multiplex PCR; the TCRdb copy retains only in-frame clones and omits some. The sample has 60,000 to 75,000 clones, under 85% seen once. Sequencing input: PBMCs. The receptors were sampled from a woman between 25 and 40 years old in good health and CMV-seronegative.

The genes are TRBV4-1 and TRBJ1-5, with a weak D call TRBD1 (5 bases). Between the trimmed V and J ends, which lost 4 bases and 3 bases, there was a span of 10 bases. CDR3 length equals 14 residues. Germline CDR1 reads MGHRA; CDR2 reads YSYEKL. The CDR3 region is CASSRGALNQPQHF. CDR3 sequence (DNA): TGCGCCAGCAGCCGCGGGGCCCTCAATCAGCCCCAGCATTTT.

This clone was observed once. This chain joins TRBV6-6 and TRBJ2-1; weak D call: TRBD2 (5 bases). Germline CDR1 reads MNHNY; CDR2 reads SVGAGI (reference sequence). Between the trimmed V and J ends, which lost 9 bases and 6 bases, there was a span of 18 bases. This CDR3 spans 14 amino acids. CDR3 sequence (DNA): TGTGCCAGTAACCGGGATGAACGGGGCAATGAGCAGTTCTTC. This codes for CASNRDERGNEQFF.

The table lists this clone with a count of one. This chain links TRBV7-2 with TRBJ1-1; TRBD1 matches at 7 bases. The junction had 9 bases not matched to a gene; V was cut back by 8 bases and J by 3 bases. This CDR3 is 14 amino acids long. Germline V lookup: CDR1 SGHTA, CDR2 FQGNSA. The CDR3 reads CASQGARGDTEAFF. CDR3 nucleotide sequence: TGTGCCAGCCAAGGGGCCAGGGGGGACACTGAAGCTTTCTTT.

The genes are TRBV5-1 and TRBJ2-3, with 8 bases identical to TRBD2. The length of the CDR3 is 16 residues. V trimming: 4 bases; J trimming: 3 bases; junction bases outside the gene matches: 10. Germline V gives CDR1 SGHRS, CDR2 YFSETQ. The CDR3 DNA sequence: TGCGCCAGCAGCACGGGGGGGCACAGCAATACAGATACGCAGTATTTT. Amino acid sequence: CASSTGGHSNTDTQYF.

This clone was observed a single time. The CDR3 sequence: CASGLGVTSGEETQYF. The CDR3 nucleotides read TGTGCTAGTGGTTTGGGAGTGACTAGCGGGGAAGAGACCCAGTACTTC. The chain recombines TRBV12-5 with TRBJ2-5, with TRBD2 identical over 11 bases. The trim removed 1 base at V and 3 bases at J, leaving 4 bases unmatched. Germline CDR1 is LGHNT and CDR2 is FRNRAP. This CDR3 is 16 amino acids long.

V usage is TRBV7-2 and J usage is TRBJ2-3; no clear D gene. The CDR3 is 12 residues long. Germline CDR1 reads SGHTA; CDR2 reads FQGNSA. Deletions cut 5 bases from V and 2 bases from J, with 5 bases between. CDR3 DNA: TGTGCCAGCAGCCTATACACAGATACGCAGTATTTT. Its translation: CASSLYTDTQYF.

As DNA, the CDR3 is TGTGCCAGCAGCCGACTGAGCGGACAGCCCCGGCAGTACTTC. Protein sequence: CASSRLSGQPRQYF. The chain combines TRBV14 with TRBJ2-7; tentatively, D is TRBD1 (6 bases). With 4 bases removed from V and 9 bases from J, the gap between germline ends came to 19 bases. Germline CDR1 reads SGHDN; CDR2 reads FVKESK. The CDR3 consists of 14 residues.

This clone was seen a single time. V is TRBV2 and J is TRBJ2-7; 10 bases fit TRBD1. The CDR3 covers 17 residues. V lost 6 bases to trimming and J lost 2 bases; unmatched junction nucleotides: 13. Per the germline V gene, CDR1 is SNHLY and CDR2 is FYNNEI. The chain's CDR3 is CASRGQGTSPLAYEQYF. In DNA form, the CDR3 reads TGTGCCAGCAGGGGACAGGGGACATCCCCCCTTGCCTACGAGCAGTACTTC.

This chain joins TRBV29-1 and TRBJ2-3; D remains unclear. V was shortened by 3 bases and J by 6 bases, with 4 bases between the two germline ends. Germline lookup yields CDR1 SQVTM and CDR2 ANQGSEA. The CDR3 length is 10 residues. The CDR3 DNA reads as TGCAGCGTTGACAGGGATACGCAGTATTTT. Protein sequence: CSVDRDTQYF.

A single count supports this clone. The chain employs TRBV4-1 and TRBJ2-7; 9 bases align to TRBD1. The CDR3 loop spans 14 amino acids. V dropped 4 bases and J dropped 7; count of bases not matched to a gene: 8. Germline V gene lookup returns CDR1 MGHRA and CDR2 YSYEKL. Written as DNA, the CDR3 is TGCGCCAGCAGCCCGGGACAGGGAGCGCGGGAGCAGTACGTC. This sequence encodes CASSPGQGAREQYV.

This rearrangement joins TRBV30 to TRBJ2-1; D is perhaps TRBD1 (5 bases). Germline loops: CDR1 GTSNPN, CDR2 SVGIG (reference sequence). With 5 bases removed from V and 3 bases from J, the gap between germline ends came to 26 bases. The CDR3 covers 18 residues. This CDR3 reads CAWPCGSQGPIFYNEQFF. CDR3 DNA: TGTGCCTGGCCCTGTGGGTCCCAGGGCCCCATCTTCTACAATGAGCAGTTCTTC. The complete variable domain, with remaining parts taken from reference TRBV30 and TRBJ2-1, reads SQTIHQWPATLVQPVGSPLSLECTVEGTSNPNLYWYRQAAGRGLQLLFYSVGIGQISSEVPQNLSASRPQDRQFILSSKKLLLSDSGFYLCAWPCGSQGPIFYNEQFFGPGTRLTVL.

CDR3 nucleotides: TGCGCCAGCAGGACAGGGCCCTCTGGAAACACCATATATTTT. It translates to CASRTGPSGNTIYF. The V call is TRBV5-1, the J call TRBJ1-3; 7 nucleotides align to TRBD1. The CDR3 loop spans 14 amino acids. Germline CDR1 and CDR2: SGHRS and YFSETQ. The junction had 2 bases not matched to a gene; V was cut back by 5 bases and J by 0 bases.

The chain joins TRBV12-5 to TRBJ2-1; TRBD2 matches at 9 bases. The CDR3 loop spans 16 amino acids. The V and J ends lost 2 bases and 1 base, in that order; junction bases with no gene match: 3. Looked up from germline, CDR1 is LGHNT and CDR2 is FRNRAP. CDR3 region: CASGLNSGRSYNEQFF. The CDR3 nucleotides are TGTGCTAGTGGTTTGAATAGCGGGAGATCCTACAATGAGCAGTTCTTC.

This chain uses TRBV15 with TRBJ2-1; the D gene is possibly TRBD2 (6 bases). The V end lost 2 bases, the J end lost 7 bases, and 9 bases lay between the germline ends. The CDR3 runs to 13 residues. CDR1 LNHNV and CDR2 YYDKDF come from the germline V gene (reference sequence). CDR3: CATSRRSGNEQFF. The CDR3 bases are TGTGCCACCAGCAGACGGAGCGGGAATGAGCAGTTCTTC. Filled out from reference TRBV15 and TRBJ2-1, the complete variable domain reads DAMVIQNPRYQVTQFGKPVTLSCSQTLNHNVMYWYQQKSSQAPKLLFHYYDKDFNNEADTPDNFQSRRPNTSFCFLDIRSPGLGDTAMYLCATSRRSGNEQFFGPGTRLTVL.

The table lists this clone with a count of one. The chain combines TRBV14 with TRBJ1-1; 7 positions match TRBD1. CDR3 size: 14 residues. V lost 7 bases to trimming and J lost 9 bases; unmatched junction nucleotides: 14. Germline lookup yields CDR1 SGHDN and CDR2 FVKESK. The CDR3 loop is CASTRSAGQAQAFF. In nucleotides, the CDR3 is TGTGCCAGCACCCGATCCGCTGGACAGGCTCAAGCTTTCTTT.

The rearrangement uses TRBV10-3 and TRBJ2-2, with D perhaps TRBD2 (6 bases). The germline V gene encodes CDR1 ENHRY and CDR2 SYGVKD. V dropped 2 bases and J dropped 5 bases, with 9 bases sitting between them. This CDR3 contains 14 residues. The CDR3 protein is CAISEARGTGELFF. Written as DNA, the CDR3 is TGTGCCATCAGTGAGGCACGGGGGACCGGGGAGCTGTTTTTT.

This clone was detected only a few times. This rearrangement joins TRBV27 to TRBJ1-2, with D possibly matching TRBD1 (6 bases). The germline V gene has CDR1 MNHEY and CDR2 SMNVEV (reference sequence). The CDR3 runs 13 residues. V dropped 6 bases and J dropped 6 bases, with 14 bases sitting between them. CDR3: CASSLTGYHGYTF. The CDR3 nucleotides are TGTGCCAGCAGCCTCACAGGGTACCATGGCTACACCTTC.

This chain connects TRBV4-3 to TRBJ1-2, with D uncertain. The CDR3 length is 15 residues. Germline V CDR1 and CDR2: LGHNA, YSLEER. Trimming took off 0 bases at V and 6 bases at J, with 14 bases between the two ends. This chain's CDR3 is CASSQDQVPSHGYTF. The CDR3 coding sequence is TGCGCCAGCAGCCAAGATCAGGTTCCGTCGCATGGCTACACCTTC.

The chain couples TRBV11-2 to TRBJ2-3, with D hard to call. In germline, CDR1 is SGHAT, CDR2 FQNNGV. The CDR3 sequence is 18 residues long. The V end was cut by 0 bases, the J end by 0 bases, with 16 bases between. The chain's CDR3 is CASSLDEWARTSTDTQYF. CDR3 nucleotides: TGTGCCAGCAGCTTAGATGAGTGGGCACGAACTAGCACAGATACGCAGTATTTT.